This is a list of T cell receptor beta chains from one sample in a study of blood T cell repertoires in COVID-19. Only in-frame clones appear in the TCRdb table, and some are missing; sequencing was by immunoSEQ multiplex PCR. The sample lists roughly 300,000 clones, over 80% occurring once. Sequencing used peripheral blood. The receptors derive from a woman in her thirties or forties who had recovered from COVID-19. Both conserved end residues are part of each CDR3. D genes are given only for firm matches. Clone sizes are given selectively: once, few, many, or a class where the clone is expanded.

CDR3 protein | CDR3 DNA | D gene | J gene | clone size | V gene
CASSSRTGKMGNTIYF | TGTGCCAGCAGCTCCCGGACAGGCAAAATGGGAAACACCATATATTTT | TRBD1 | TRBJ1-3 | - | TRBV9
CASSLTGTGEVSYEQYF | TGTGCCAGCAGCTTGACCGGGACAGGGGAGGTCTCCTACGAGCAGTACTTC | TRBD1 | TRBJ2-7 | - | TRBV5-4
CASSQGEGTYGYTF | TGCGCCAGCAGCCAAGGCGAGGGTACCTATGGCTACACCTTC | - | TRBJ1-2 | - | TRBV4-3
CATQGPGQPQHF | TGTGCCACCCAAGGCCCGGGGCAGCCCCAGCATTTT | - | TRBJ1-5 | - | TRBV27
CASSLETGFGYTF | TGTGCCAGCAGCTTGGAAACGGGGTTTGGCTACACCTTC | - | TRBJ1-2 | - | TRBV5-6
CASSLLRGGRGHEQFF | TGTGCCAGCAGCTTACTGCGGGGGGGCCGGGGGCATGAGCAGTTCTTC | TRBD2 | TRBJ2-1 | - | TRBV11-3
CASSQDRSFYGYTF | TGTGCCAGCAGCCAAGATCGGAGCTTCTATGGCTACACCTTC | - | TRBJ1-2 | - | TRBV14
CASSLTAGAPGNEQFF | TGTGCCAGCAGCTTAACCGCGGGGGCCCCGGGGAATGAGCAGTTCTTC | - | TRBJ2-1 | - | TRBV7-3
CASSFGTGRYGYTF | TGTGCCAGCAGTTTTGGAACAGGGCGGTATGGCTACACCTTC | - | TRBJ1-2 | once | TRBV27
CASSTVHRGYTF | TGTGCCAGTAGTACAGTTCATCGAGGCTACACCTTC | - | TRBJ1-2 | - | TRBV19
CASSIDWGQYNQPQHF | TGTGCCAGTAGTATAGATTGGGGACAGTACAATCAGCCCCAGCATTTT | TRBD1 | TRBJ1-5 | - | TRBV19
CASSPPAGHGYTF | TGTGCCAGCAGCCCGCCCGCAGGTCATGGCTACACCTTC | - | TRBJ1-2 | once | TRBV7-9
CASSYSGGGAADTQYF | TGTGCCAGCAGTTACTCGGGAGGGGGGGCGGCAGATACGCAGTATTTT | - | TRBJ2-3 | - | TRBV6-5